This is a list of T cell receptor beta chains from one sample in a study of shared clonotypes between healthy human individuals. The protocol was immunoSEQ multiplex PCR, while the TCRdb copy is restricted to in-frame clones and leaves out a portion. The data show around 500,000 clones, around 79% seen once. The specimen sequenced was PBMCs. These receptors were collected from a woman aged 40-49 years in good health. Some clones in this sample may be carry-over from other donors' samples. Both conserved end residues are part of each CDR3. The D gene is left open where the match is weak. The size of a clone is reported for some rows only, either as once, few or many, or as a class for expanded clones.

few	TRBV6-1	TRBD2	TRBJ2-1	TGTGCCAGCAGTGAATTGGGACTAGCGGGAGCCTATGAGCAGTTCTTC	CASSELGLAGAYEQFF
-	TRBV2	-	TRBJ2-1	TGTGCCAGCAGTGATTCGGTTACCGTCGGAAACAATGAGCAGTTCTTC	CASSDSVTVGNNEQFF
-	TRBV28	TRBD1	TRBJ2-7	TGTGCCAGCGGGTTGGGTACAGGGGGCATGGTGCACGAGCAGTACTTC	CASGLGTGGMVHEQYF
few	TRBV15	-	TRBJ2-6	TGTGCCACCAGCCCAGGGGACCCAGTCTCTGGGGCCAACGTCCTGACTTTC	CATSPGDPVSGANVLTF
-	TRBV19	-	TRBJ1-2	TGTGCCAGTAGTATGGGTAATTCCAACTATGGCTACACCTTC	CASSMGNSNYGYTF
few	TRBV4-2	TRBD2	TRBJ2-2	TGTGCCAGCAGCCAGGCCCTAGCGGGAGGGCCCGGGGAGCTGTTTTTT	CASSQALAGGPGELFF
-	TRBV29-1	TRBD2	TRBJ2-3	TGCAGCGTCCGAGGGGTACTAGCGGATAACACAGATACGCAGTATTTT	CSVRGVLADNTDTQYF
-	TRBV2	TRBD1	TRBJ2-1	TGTGCCAGCAGTGGTCGGACAGGGGGGGTCAATGAGCAGTTCTTC	CASSGRTGGVNEQFF
-	TRBV7-9	TRBD1	TRBJ1-4	TGTGCCAGCAGCTTGGACAGGGGGCTTGAAAAACTGTTTTTT	CASSLDRGLEKLFF
-	TRBV28	-	TRBJ2-3	TGTGCCAGCAGTTTCAGGGCCACAGATACGCAGTATTTT	CASSFRATDTQYF
-	TRBV6-6	TRBD1	TRBJ1-2	TGTGCCAGCAGAGTCCCGGGACAGGGGGCATATGGCTACACCTTC	CASRVPGQGAYGYTF
-	TRBV9	-	TRBJ2-1	TGTGCCAGCAGCGTCGCACACAATGAGCAGTTCTTC	CASSVAHNEQFF
-	TRBV29-1	TRBD1	TRBJ1-2	TGCAGCGTTGAGACAGGGGGCGGATGGGGCTATGGCTACACCTTC	CSVETGGGWGYGYTF
-	TRBV6-1	-	TRBJ1-5	TGTGCCAGCACTAGGACAGATGGAAATCAGCCCCAGCATTTT	CASTRTDGNQPQHF
-	TRBV6-1	TRBD1	TRBJ1-1	TGTGCCAGCAGTGAAGCAAGGGGACAGCTGAGGAACACTGAAGCTTTCTTT	CASSEARGQLRNTEAFF
-	TRBV6-5	TRBD1	TRBJ1-5	TGTGCCAGCAGCTCCCAGGGGGCGTACAATCAGCCCCAGCATTTT	CASSSQGAYNQPQHF
once	TRBV28	-	TRBJ1-5	TGTGCCAGCAGTTTCCCCTATAGCAATCAGCCCCAGCATTTT	CASSFPYSNQPQHF
few	TRBV29-1	-	TRBJ1-2	TGCAGCGTTGAGGGGGGGCCTCAGGACTATGGCTACACCTTC	CSVEGGPQDYGYTF
-	TRBV16	-	TRBJ2-4	TGTGCCAGCAGCCAATCGCGAAACATTCAGTACTTC	CASSQSRNIQYF
-	TRBV28	-	TRBJ1-2	TGTGCCAGCAGTTCCTATACAGGGAGAGGATCCTATGGCTACACCTTC	CASSSYTGRGSYGYTF
-	TRBV6-1	-	TRBJ2-3	TGTGCCAGCAGTGAAGTAGGAGGAGGTGTCGCAGATACGCAGTATTTT	CASSEVGGGVADTQYF
-	TRBV5-1	TRBD1	TRBJ1-2	TGCGCCAGCAGCTTTGTGGACAGGGGTTTGTATGGCTACACCTTC	CASSFVDRGLYGYTF
-	TRBV30	TRBD1	TRBJ1-2	TGTGCCTGGGCTCCGGGACAGACTTATCGCTACACCTTC	CAWAPGQTYRYTF
-	TRBV28	-	TRBJ1-1	TGTGCCAGCAGTTTAGGGGGGGCCAGGGAAGCTTTCTTT	CASSLGGAREAFF
-	TRBV4-2	TRBD2	TRBJ2-5	TGTGCCAGCAGCCAAGATAGGATAGCGGGAGGAAGGGAGACCCAGTACTTC	CASSQDRIAGGRETQYF
-	TRBV27	-	TRBJ1-4	TGTGCCAGCAGTTTATTGGGGGAGGGTGAAAAACTGTTTTTT	CASSLLGEGEKLFF
many	TRBV5-7	-	TRBJ1-5	TGTGCCAGCTTGTATCGGAGTCAGCCCCAGCATTTT	CASLYRSQPQHF
once	TRBV9	TRBD1	TRBJ2-5	TGTGCCAGCAGCTTCAGGGGGCACGAGACCCAGTACTTC	CASSFRGHETQYF
once	TRBV5-4	TRBD1	TRBJ2-7	TGTGCCAGCAGCCGGGACAGGGGTCAGGAGCAGTACTTC	CASSRDRGQEQYF
few	TRBV6-4	-	TRBJ2-3	TGTGCCAGCAGCCCTAGCGTCGACGACTGGTTGCAGTATTTT	CASSPSVDDWLQYF
-	TRBV25-1	-	TRBJ2-6	TGTGCCAGCAGGAGACATGGGGCCAACGTCCTGACTTTC	CASRRHGANVLTF
-	TRBV7-9	-	TRBJ2-1	TGTGCCAGCAGCTCCCCAGAAGGGGCTTCCTACAATGAGCAGTTCTTC	CASSSPEGASYNEQFF
-	TRBV18	-	TRBJ2-7	TGTGCCAGCTCACCTACACACCCTATAATCTACGAGCAGTACTTC	CASSPTHPIIYEQYF
-	TRBV5-8	TRBD1	TRBJ2-7	TGTGCCAGCAGCTTGGAACAGGGGCTCTCCTACGAGCAGTACTTC	CASSLEQGLSYEQYF
-	TRBV30	TRBD2	TRBJ2-7	TGTGCCTGGACCCAGTCGGGAGGACCCTCCTACGAGCAGTACTTC	CAWTQSGGPSYEQYF
once	TRBV15	-	TRBJ1-6	TGTGCCACCAGCAGACTCCTACTAGATAATTCACCCCTCCACTTT	CATSRLLLDNSPLHF
-	TRBV19	TRBD2	TRBJ2-1	TGTGCCAGTAGTCCGACTAGCGGGAGCCTCGAGCAGTTCTTC	CASSPTSGSLEQFF
-	TRBV11-3	-	TRBJ2-1	TGTGCCAGCAGCCAACGTACAGGGACCTACAATGAGCAGTTCTTC	CASSQRTGTYNEQFF
-	TRBV28	TRBD2	TRBJ2-7	TGTGCCAGCAGCTCCGGCGGGACTACCGATTTAAACTACGAGCAGTACTTC	CASSSGGTTDLNYEQYF
-	TRBV2	-	TRBJ2-5	TGTGCCAGCAGTGCGGAGTACCAAGAGACCCAGTACTTC	CASSAEYQETQYF
-	TRBV28	-	TRBJ2-6	TGTGCCAGCAGTTTATTGAGCTCTGGGGCCAACGTCCTGACTTTC	CASSLLSSGANVLTF
-	TRBV19	-	TRBJ1-4	TGTGCCAGTAGTATACGACTGACGGGGGTCAATGAAAAACTGTTTTTT	CASSIRLTGVNEKLFF
few	TRBV5-4	-	TRBJ2-5	TGTGCCAGCAGCAGGACTGCCCAAGAGACCCAGTACTTC	CASSRTAQETQYF
-	TRBV9	-	TRBJ1-6	TGTGCCAGCAGCGTCGGGAATTCACCCCTCCACTTT	CASSVGNSPLHF
-	TRBV7-8	-	TRBJ1-2	TGTGCCAGCAGCTTAAACCGGGACCCACCCTCTGGGGGCTATGGCTACACCTTC	CASSLNRDPPSGGYGYTF
-	TRBV7-2	-	TRBJ2-1	TGTGCCAGCAGCTTATCTCCGGGGGAGAGCGACAATGAGCAGTTCTTC	CASSLSPGESDNEQFF
-	TRBV30	-	TRBJ1-3	TGTGCCTGGAGCGACCAACGAAACACCATATATTTT	CAWSDQRNTIYF
-	TRBV27	-	TRBJ2-7	TGTGCCAGCAGTCCAGGGCCTAGTGGTTCCTACGAGCAGTACTTC	CASSPGPSGSYEQYF
-	TRBV11-2	TRBD2	TRBJ2-7	TGTGCCAGCAGCTTAGGGGGACTAACCTACGAGCAGTACTTC	CASSLGGLTYEQYF
-	TRBV7-9	TRBD1	TRBJ2-7	TGTGCCAGCAGCTTAAACTTGGGACAGGGTGGCGAGCAGTACTTC	CASSLNLGQGGEQYF
-	TRBV20-1	-	TRBJ2-3	TGCAGTGCTAGTAACACAGATACGCAGTATTTT	CSASNTDTQYF
-	TRBV28	TRBD2	TRBJ2-1	TGTGCCAGCAGTTCCTGGGCAGGGAGGGGCAATGAGCAGTTCTTC	CASSSWAGRGNEQFF